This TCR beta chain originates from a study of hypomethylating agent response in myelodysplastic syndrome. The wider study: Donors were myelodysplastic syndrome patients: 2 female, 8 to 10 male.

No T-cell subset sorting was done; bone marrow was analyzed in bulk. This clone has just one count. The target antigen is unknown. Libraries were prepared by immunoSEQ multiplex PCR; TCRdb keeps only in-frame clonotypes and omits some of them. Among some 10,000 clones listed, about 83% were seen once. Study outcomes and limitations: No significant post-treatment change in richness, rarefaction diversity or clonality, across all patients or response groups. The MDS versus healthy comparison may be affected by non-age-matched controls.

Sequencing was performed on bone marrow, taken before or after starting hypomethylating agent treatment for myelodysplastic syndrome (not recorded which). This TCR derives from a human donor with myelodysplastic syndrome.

The CDR3 DNA reads TGTGCCAGCAGCATGGGACAGGGTCCATCTGGAAACACCATATATTTT. It is translated as CASSMGQGPSGNTIYF. The rearrangement uses TRBV5-4 and TRBJ1-3, with TRBD1 matching 9 bases. Germline CDR1 is SGHNT and CDR2 is YYREEE (reference sequence). The CDR3 covers 16 residues. Trimming at V came to 4 bases and at J to 1 base, leaving 6 bases not matched to a gene.